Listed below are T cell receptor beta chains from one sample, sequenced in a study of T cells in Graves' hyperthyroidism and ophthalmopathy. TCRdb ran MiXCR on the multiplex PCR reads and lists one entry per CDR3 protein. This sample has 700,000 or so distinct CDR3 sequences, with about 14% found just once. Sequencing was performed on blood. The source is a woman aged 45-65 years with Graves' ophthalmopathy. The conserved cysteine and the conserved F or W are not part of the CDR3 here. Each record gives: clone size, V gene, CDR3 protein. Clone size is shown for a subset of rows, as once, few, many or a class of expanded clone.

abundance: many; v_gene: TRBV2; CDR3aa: ASSELGVTDTQY
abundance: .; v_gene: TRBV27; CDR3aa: ASSLLGGGYGYT
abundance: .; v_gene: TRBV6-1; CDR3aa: ASSQQPGTSRVDEQF
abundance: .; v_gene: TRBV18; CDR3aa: ASSPTRGPYEQY
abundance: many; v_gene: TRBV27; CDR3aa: ASSFTGGRTEAF
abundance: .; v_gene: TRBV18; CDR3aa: ASSPTVSALTGVIGELF
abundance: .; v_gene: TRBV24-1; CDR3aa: ATSDFTKGGGSDTQY
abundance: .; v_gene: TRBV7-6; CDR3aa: ASSFGGGPLDTQY
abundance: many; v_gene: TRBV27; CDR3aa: ASSSGQYIQETQY
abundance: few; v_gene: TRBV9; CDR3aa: ASSPPPENTEAF
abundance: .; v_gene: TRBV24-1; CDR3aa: ATSDENTGELF
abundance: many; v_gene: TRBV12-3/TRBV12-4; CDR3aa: ASTRTSGSYEQF
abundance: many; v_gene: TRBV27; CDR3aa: ASRISRDTYYEQY
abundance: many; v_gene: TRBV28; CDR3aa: ASSLDREYQPQH
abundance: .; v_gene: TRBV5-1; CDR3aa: ASSRSLGESYEQY
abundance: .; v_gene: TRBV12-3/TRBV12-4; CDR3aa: ASSSLQGAFGKNIQY
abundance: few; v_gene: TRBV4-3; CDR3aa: ASSQDRTGRSYGYT
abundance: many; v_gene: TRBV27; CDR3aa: ASSSSQHSEPGQGSLTSYNEQF
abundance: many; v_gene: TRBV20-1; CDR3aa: SARPRTGKGELF
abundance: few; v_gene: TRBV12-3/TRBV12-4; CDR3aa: ASSDTALARSYNEQF
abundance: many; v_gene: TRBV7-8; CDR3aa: ASSLRQGPYEQY
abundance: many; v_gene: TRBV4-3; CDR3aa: ASSQDLGQGRSYEQY